This TCR beta chain was captured in a study of cytomegalovirus exposure and HLA in healthy donors. Study-level points and caveats: Earlier analysis yielded a pattern in which most TCR beta V segments were productive about 90% or about 30% of the time. The authors considered a cluster of highly shared sequence variants likely to be a sequencing artifact.

As regards this clone: Its antigen is undetermined.

This PCR relied on a set of 60 Vbeta primers and 13 Jbeta primers. Sequenced by immunoSEQ multiplex PCR; TCRdb stores in-frame clones only, minus some. This table has fewer than 200,000 clones, approximately 80% appearing once. Trimming at V came to 0 bases and at J to 3 bases, leaving 4 bases not matched to a gene. The CDR3 runs 15 residues. In germline, CDR1 is SGHRS, CDR2 YFSETQ. Donors were nominally healthy when sampled, though unrecorded immune exposures were likely. The chain is built from TRBV5-1 and TRBJ2-7; 9 positions agree with TRBD2. The sequenced sample consisted of PBMCs. The source is a woman between 25 and 40 years old in good health and CMV-seronegative. CDR3 sequence reads: CASSLASGALYEQYF. The CDR3 DNA is TGCGCCAGCAGCTTGGCTAGCGGGGCCCTCTACGAGCAGTACTTC.